This TCR beta chain was sequenced for a study of T cell responses to AZD1222 COVID-19 vaccine. Some clones are missing from TCRdb's copy, which holds only in-frame ones; the method was immunoSEQ multiplex PCR. The table has fewer than 85,000 clones, 87% seen once. This sequence was found in an adult who received the AZD1222 COVID-19 vaccine. The starting material was peripheral blood, obtained 28 days after the second AZD1222 dose.

Written as DNA, the CDR3 is TGTGCCAGCAGCAAGGGCCCCAGGACAACCCACAATGAGCAGTTCTTC. Translating gives CASSKGPRTTHNEQFF. The genes are TRBV21-1 and TRBJ2-1; whether TRBD1, the table's D call, matches the DNA was not checked. TRBV21-1 is tagged as a pseudogene. This CDR3 is built from 16 residues.